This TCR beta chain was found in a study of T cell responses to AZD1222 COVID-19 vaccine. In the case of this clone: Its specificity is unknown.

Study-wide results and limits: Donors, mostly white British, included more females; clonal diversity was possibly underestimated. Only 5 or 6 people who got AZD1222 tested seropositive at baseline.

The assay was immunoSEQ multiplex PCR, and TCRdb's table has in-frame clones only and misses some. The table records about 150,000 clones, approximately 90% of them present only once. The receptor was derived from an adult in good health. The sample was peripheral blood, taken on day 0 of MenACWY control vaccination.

CDR3 sequence reads: CASSVEAGGMNTEAFF. Written as DNA, the CDR3 is TGTGCCAGCAGCGTAGAGGCAGGGGGCATGAACACTGAAGCTTTCTTT. V usage is TRBV9 and J usage is TRBJ1-1; 8 bases map to TRBD1. CDR1 SGDLS and CDR2 YYNGEE come from the germline V gene. This CDR3 comprises 16 residues. V shed 0 bases and J 0 bases; nucleotides not matched to a gene: 4.